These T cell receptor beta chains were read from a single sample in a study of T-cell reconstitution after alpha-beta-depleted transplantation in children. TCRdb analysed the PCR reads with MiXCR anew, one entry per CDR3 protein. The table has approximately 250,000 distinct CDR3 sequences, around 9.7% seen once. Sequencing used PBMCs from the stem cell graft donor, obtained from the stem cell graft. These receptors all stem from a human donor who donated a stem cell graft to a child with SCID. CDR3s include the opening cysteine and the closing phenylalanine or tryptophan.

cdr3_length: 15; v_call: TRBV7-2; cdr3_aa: CASSFEATVNTEAFF
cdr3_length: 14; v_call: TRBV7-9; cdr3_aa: CASSDDRVFYGYTF
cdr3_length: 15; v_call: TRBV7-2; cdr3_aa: CASSFGTGANYGYTF
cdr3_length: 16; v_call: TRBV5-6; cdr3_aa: CASSLLPGQSSYEQYF
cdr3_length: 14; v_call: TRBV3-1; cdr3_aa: CASSQAAVSYGYPF
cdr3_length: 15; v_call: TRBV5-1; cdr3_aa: CASSLGFGRRYEQYF
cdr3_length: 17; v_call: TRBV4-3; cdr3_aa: CASSQDTGGRATTEAFF
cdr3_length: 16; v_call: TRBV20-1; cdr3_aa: CSARDSRGDSGTEAFF
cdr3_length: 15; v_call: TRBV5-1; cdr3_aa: CASSFGKAGTGELFF
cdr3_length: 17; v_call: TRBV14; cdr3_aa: CASSPYTGPTPWETQYF
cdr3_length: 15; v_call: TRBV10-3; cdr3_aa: CAISDTDRGRYGYTF
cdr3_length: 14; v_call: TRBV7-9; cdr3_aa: CASSMTGQNTEAFF
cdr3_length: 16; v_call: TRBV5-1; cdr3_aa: CASSPRQGTGGEKLFF
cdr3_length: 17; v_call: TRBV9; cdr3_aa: CASSVDQGARYNSPLHF
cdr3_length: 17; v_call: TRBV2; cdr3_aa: CASSDEGQGALTDGYTF
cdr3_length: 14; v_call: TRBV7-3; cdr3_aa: CASSVAGKRDTQYF
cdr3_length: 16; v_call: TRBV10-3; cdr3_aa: CAISARGRLSTDTQYF
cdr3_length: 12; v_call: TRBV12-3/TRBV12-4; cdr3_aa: CASSLWQETQYF
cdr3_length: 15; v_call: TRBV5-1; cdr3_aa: CASREFVGGPDTQYF
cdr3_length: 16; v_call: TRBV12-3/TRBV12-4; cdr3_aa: CASSLGTSGGFSEQFF
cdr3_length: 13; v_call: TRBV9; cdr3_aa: CASSGKPQETQYF
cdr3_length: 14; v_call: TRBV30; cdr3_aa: CAWRLGRTNSPLHF
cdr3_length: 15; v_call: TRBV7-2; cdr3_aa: CASSILGGGTDTQYF
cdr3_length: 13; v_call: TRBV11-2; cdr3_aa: CASSLDLNSPLHF
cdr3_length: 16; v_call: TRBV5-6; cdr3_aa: CASSDQTGPITGELFF
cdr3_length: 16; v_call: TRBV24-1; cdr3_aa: CATSDPGQGGANVLTF
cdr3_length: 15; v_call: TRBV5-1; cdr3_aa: CASSSSGTVNTEAFF
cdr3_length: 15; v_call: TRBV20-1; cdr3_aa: CSTQPQTRANYGYTF
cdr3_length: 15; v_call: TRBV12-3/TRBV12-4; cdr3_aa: CASSLRFGRGNTIYF
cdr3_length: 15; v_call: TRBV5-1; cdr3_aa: CASSLMAGADTEAFF
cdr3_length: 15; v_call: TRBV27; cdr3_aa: CASTSGGLGAYGYTF
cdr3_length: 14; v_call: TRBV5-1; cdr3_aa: CASSFTEKVNEQFF
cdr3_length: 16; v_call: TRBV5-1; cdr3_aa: CASSLWAARNNYGYTF
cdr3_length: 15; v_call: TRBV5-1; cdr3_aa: CASSLGRTSSETQYF
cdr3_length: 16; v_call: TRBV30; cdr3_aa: CAWSVGLAGADNEQFF
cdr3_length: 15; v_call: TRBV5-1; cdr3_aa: CASSSRGSLNTEAFF
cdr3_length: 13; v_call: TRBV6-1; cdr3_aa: CASSLTGSHGYTF
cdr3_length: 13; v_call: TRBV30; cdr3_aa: CAWRWGSGNTIYF
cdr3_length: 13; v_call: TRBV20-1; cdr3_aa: CSARDFRGYEQYF
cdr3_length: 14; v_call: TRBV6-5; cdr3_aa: CASSYSDTNTEAFF
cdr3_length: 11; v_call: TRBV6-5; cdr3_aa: CASSSTQTQYF
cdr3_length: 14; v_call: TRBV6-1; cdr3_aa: CASSEDPVTYGYTF
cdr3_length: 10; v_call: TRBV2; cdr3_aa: CASSRLGTFF
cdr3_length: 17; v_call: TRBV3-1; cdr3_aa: CASSQDLPNAGGTEAFF
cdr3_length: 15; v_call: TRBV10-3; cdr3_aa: CAISSTGTGGETQYF
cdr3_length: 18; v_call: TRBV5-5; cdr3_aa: CASSLAGGARATNEKLFF
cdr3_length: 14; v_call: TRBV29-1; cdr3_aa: CSVDYGQGQFEAFF
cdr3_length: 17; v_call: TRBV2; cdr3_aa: CASSVQTGEPGANVLTF
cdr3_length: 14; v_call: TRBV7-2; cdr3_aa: CASSPGTGFPKQFF
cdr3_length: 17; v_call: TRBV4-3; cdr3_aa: CASSQVDQGPANYGYTF
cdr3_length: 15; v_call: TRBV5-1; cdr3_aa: CASSLETFSQETQYF
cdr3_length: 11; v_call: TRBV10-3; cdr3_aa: CATGGYNEQFF
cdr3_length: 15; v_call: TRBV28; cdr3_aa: CASSPPGQGVYGYTF
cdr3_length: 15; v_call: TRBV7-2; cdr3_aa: CASSSGTGSYNEQFF
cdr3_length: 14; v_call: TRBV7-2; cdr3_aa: CASTLTGPDQPQHF
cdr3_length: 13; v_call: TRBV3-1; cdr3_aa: CASSQSPSTEAFF
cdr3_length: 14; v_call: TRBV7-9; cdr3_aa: CASSLNNWDSPLHF
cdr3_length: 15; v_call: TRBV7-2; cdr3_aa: CASSPGPYSNQPQHF
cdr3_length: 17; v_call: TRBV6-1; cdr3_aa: CASSVRGFGGGNQPQHF
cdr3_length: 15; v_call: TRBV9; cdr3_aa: CASSGGLREVYEQFF